This record concerns one T cell receptor (beta chain) sequence. The clone's antigen remains unknown. Per-nucleotide qualities are absent, and no much larger clonotype sits a single base away. The CDR3 sequence holds 13 residues, the cysteine and phenylalanine included. CDR3 DNA is the only sequence kept; it has 39 bases, read in frame from the first base. V loses 0 bases of germline sequence and J loses 12 bases, and the interval between the two ends is 12 bases. CDR1 SGHNT and CDR2 YENEEA are derived from the germline V gene. This specimen comes from a study of OX40 agonist ivuxolimab in advanced cancers. Broadly, across the study: Ivuxolimab was a fully human IgG2 agonistic monoclonal antibody targeting the costimulatory receptor OX40 (CD134). Intravenous ivuxolimab was administered to patients every 2 weeks at six dose levels: 0.01, 0.1, 0.3, 1.5, 3 and 10 mg/kg. Of the 50 to 55 dose-escalation patients, hepatocellular carcinoma was present in about 20, melanoma in approximately 15, renal cell carcinoma in 9 and head and neck cancer in 9. The dose-escalation cohort was almost 85% male with a mean age of around 64 years, ranging from roughly 20 to 80. Patients were allowed to have had prior anti-PD-1, anti-PD-L1 or anti-CTLA-4 therapy, and approximately 40% of the dose-escalation patients had previously received checkpoint inhibitors. Partial responses occurred in three dose-escalation patients: two with cutaneous melanoma and one with hepatocellular carcinoma. Peripheral TCRbeta sequencing was intended to test whether TCR sequence diversity was altered and clonal T-cell expansion was caused by ivuxolimab. The paper covers the monotherapy dose-escalation part of the phase I ivuxolimab trial, which included N = 52 patients. The research as a whole found: At doses of 0.1 to 3.0 mg/kg, clonal expansion of both CD4+ and CD8+ blood T cells was observed from baseline to week 6. After ivuxolimab, expanded clones were on average more numerous among CD8+ T cells than among CD4+ T cells. Which antigens the clonally expanded peripheral T cells were specific for was not determined. Low levels of normalized T-cell clonal expansion were also seen in some nonresponding patients. In the 0.1-3.0 mg/kg groups, partial responders were among the patients with the lowest normalized peripheral clonal expansion, particularly in CD8+ T cells.

Genomic DNA was isolated from the sorted cells so that the TCRbeta CDR3 region could be sequenced. TCRbeta CDR3 regions were sequenced using the immunoSEQ Assay. Held by TCRdb, this immuneACCESS table contains in-frame sequences only and omits some clones. Under half of the omission traces to an unresolved V gene where checked; the cause of the rest is unknown. Present in this sample are approximately 77,000 clones, around 92% of which were seen just once. The leading ten clones occupy approximately 0.56% of the sample. The trial excluded patients who had a history of autoimmune disease or were on systemic immunosuppression. In every dose cohort, peripheral blood was drawn for TCR sequencing at baseline, cycle 4 day 1, and cycle 7 day 1. The samples were drawn from a first-in-human, open-label, multicenter phase I dose-escalation trial of ivuxolimab. Adults with locally advanced or metastatic melanoma, renal cell, hepatocellular, or head and neck squamous cell carcinoma were enrolled in the trial. Before TCR sequencing, CD4+ T cells and CD8+ T cells from peripheral blood were sorted into separate populations.

The source of this sequence is an adult with an advanced solid tumor such as melanoma, head and neck, liver or kidney cancer. The chain is assembled from TRBV11-3 and TRBJ2-1; the D gene identity is not certain. The sample consisted of CD4+ or CD8+ T cells sorted from blood, taken in a trial of the OX40 agonist ivuxolimab. The CDR3 region: CASSLDWGQMQFF. In nucleotides, the sequence is TGTGCCAGCAGCTTAGATTGGGGTCAGATGCAGTTCTTC.